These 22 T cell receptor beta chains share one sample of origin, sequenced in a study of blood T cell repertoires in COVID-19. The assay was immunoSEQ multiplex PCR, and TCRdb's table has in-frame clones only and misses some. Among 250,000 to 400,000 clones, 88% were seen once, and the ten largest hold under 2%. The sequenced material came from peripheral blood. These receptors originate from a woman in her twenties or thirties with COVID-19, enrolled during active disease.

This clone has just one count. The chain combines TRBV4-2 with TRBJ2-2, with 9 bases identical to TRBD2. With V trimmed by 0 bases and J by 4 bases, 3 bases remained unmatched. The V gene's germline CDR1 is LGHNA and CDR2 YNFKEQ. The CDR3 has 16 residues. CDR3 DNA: TGTGCCAGCAGCCAAGAGGCAGCGGGGGGCACCGGGGAGCTGTTTTTT. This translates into CASSQEAAGGTGELFF.

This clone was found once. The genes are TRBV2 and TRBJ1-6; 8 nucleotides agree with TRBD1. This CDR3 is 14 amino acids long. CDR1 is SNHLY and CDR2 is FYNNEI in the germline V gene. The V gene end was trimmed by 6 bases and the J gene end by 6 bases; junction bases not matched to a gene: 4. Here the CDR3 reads CASRATGVNSPLHF. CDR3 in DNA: TGTGCCAGCAGAGCGACAGGGGTTAATTCACCCCTCCACTTT.

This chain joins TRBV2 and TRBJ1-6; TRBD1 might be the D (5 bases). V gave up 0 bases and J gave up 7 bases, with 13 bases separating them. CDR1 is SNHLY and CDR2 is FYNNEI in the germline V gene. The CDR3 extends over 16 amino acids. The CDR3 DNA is TGTGCCAGCAGTGAAGCGCTCCCAGGGTGGAATTCACCCCTCCACTTT. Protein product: CASSEALPGWNSPLHF.

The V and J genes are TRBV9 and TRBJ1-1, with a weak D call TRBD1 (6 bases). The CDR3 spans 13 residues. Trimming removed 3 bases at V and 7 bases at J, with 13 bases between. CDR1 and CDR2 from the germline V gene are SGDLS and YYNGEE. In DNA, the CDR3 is TGTGCCAGCAGCGAGGGGGTTTATGGTGAAGCTTTCTTT. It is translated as CASSEGVYGEAFF. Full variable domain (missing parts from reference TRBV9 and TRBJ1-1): DSGVTQTPKHLITATGQRVTLRCSPRSGDLSVYWYQQSLDQGLQFLIQYYNGEERAKGNILERFSAQQFPDLHSELNLSSLELGDSALYFCASSEGVYGEAFFGQGTRLTVV.

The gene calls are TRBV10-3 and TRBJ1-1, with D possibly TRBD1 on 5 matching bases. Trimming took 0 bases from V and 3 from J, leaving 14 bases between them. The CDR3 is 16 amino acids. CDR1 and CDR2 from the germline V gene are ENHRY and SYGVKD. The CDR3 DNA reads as TGTGCCATCAGTGAGTCCGGGACGGGCGGGGACACTGAAGCTTTCTTT. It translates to CAISESGTGGDTEAFF.

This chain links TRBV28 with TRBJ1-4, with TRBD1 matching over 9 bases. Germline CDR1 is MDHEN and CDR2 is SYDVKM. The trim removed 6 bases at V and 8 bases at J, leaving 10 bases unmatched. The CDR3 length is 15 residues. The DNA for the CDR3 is TGTGCCAGCAGGCCTGGACAGGGGTCGGGCGAAAAACTGTTTTTT. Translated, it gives CASRPGQGSGEKLFF.

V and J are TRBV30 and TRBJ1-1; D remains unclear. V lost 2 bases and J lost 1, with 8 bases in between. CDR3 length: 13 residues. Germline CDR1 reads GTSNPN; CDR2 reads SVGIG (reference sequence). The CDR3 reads CAWSPRSNTEAFF. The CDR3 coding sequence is TGTGCCTGGAGTCCACGGTCGAACACTGAAGCTTTCTTT.

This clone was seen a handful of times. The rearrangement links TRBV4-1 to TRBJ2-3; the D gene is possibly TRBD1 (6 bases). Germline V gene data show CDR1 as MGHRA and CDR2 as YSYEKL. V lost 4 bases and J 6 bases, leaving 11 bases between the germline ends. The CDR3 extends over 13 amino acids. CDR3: CASSLDRSDTQYF. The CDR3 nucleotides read TGCGCCAGCAGCCTCGACAGGTCGGATACGCAGTATTTT.

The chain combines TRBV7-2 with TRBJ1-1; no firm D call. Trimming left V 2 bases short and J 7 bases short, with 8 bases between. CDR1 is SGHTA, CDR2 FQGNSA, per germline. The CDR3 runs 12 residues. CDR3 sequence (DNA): TGTGCCAGCAGCTTATCTCTAAATGAAGCTTTCTTT. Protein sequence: CASSLSLNEAFF.

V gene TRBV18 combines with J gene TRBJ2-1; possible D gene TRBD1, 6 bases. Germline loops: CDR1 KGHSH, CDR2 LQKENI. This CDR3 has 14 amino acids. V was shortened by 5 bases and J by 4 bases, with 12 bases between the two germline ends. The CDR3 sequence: CASSGTSGYNEQFF. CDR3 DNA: TGTGCCAGCTCAGGGACAAGTGGATACAATGAGCAGTTCTTC.

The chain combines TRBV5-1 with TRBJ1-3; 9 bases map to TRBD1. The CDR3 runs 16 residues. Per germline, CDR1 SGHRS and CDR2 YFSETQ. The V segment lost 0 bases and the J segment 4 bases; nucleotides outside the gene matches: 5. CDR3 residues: CASSLGGTGHGNTIYF. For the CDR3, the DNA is TGCGCCAGCAGCTTGGGTGGGACAGGGCACGGAAACACCATATATTTT.

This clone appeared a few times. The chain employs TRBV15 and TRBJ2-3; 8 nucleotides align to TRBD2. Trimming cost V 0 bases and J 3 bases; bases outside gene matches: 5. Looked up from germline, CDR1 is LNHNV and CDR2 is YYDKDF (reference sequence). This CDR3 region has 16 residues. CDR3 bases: TGTGCCACCAGCAGAGATCCGGGGGGGGCTACAGATACGCAGTATTTT. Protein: CATSRDPGGATDTQYF.

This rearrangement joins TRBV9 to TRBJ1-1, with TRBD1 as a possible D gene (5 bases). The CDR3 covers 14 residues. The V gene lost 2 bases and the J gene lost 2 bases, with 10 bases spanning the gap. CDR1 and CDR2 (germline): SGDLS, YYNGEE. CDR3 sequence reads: CASSVPGENTEAFF. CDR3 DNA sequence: TGTGCCAGCAGCGTCCCGGGGGAAAACACTGAAGCTTTCTTT.

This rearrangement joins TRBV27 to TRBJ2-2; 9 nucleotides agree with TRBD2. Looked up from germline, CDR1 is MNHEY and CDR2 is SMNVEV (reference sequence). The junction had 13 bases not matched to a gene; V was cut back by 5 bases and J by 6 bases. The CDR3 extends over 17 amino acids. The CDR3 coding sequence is TGTGCCAGCAGTCCGGGGGGTAGCGGGGGACAGTCCGGGGAGCTGTTTTTT. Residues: CASSPGGSGGQSGELFF.

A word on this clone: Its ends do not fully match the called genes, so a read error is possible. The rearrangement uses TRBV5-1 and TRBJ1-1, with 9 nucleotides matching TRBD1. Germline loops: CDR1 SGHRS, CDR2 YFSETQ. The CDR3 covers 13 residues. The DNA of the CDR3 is TGCGCCAGCAGCTTGGCCCTCGGGACAGGGCGTACCTTT. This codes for CASSLALGTGRTF.

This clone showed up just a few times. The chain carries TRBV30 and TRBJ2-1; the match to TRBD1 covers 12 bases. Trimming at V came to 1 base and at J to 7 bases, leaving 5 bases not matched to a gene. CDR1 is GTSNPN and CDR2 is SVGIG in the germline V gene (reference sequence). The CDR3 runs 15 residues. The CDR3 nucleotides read TGTGCCTGGAGTGCTGGGACAGGGGGCTTAAATGAGCAGTTCTTC. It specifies CAWSAGTGGLNEQFF.

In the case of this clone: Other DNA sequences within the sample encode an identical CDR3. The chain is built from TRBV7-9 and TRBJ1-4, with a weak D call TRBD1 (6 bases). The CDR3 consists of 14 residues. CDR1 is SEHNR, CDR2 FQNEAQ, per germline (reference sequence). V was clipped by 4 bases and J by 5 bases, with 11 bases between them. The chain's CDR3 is CASSSGHGNEKLFF. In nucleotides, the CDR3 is TGTGCCAGCAGCTCGGGACACGGGAATGAAAAACTGTTTTTT.

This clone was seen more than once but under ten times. As DNA, the CDR3 is TGTGCCAGCAGCCAACTGGACAAACCGTACGAGCAGTACGTC. Translating gives CASSQLDKPYEQYV. The chain carries TRBV14 and TRBJ2-7; TRBD1 might be the D (5 bases). Trimming took 2 bases from V and 4 from J, leaving 12 bases between them. This CDR3 spans 14 amino acids. Germline CDR1 reads SGHDN; CDR2 reads FVKESK.

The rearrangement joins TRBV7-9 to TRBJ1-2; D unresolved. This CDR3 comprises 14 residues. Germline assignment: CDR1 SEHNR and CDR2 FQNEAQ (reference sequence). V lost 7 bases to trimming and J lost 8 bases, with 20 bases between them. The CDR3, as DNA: TGTGCCAGCAAAAGCGGCGGAGGAACCTGGGGCTACACCTTC. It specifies CASKSGGGTWGYTF.

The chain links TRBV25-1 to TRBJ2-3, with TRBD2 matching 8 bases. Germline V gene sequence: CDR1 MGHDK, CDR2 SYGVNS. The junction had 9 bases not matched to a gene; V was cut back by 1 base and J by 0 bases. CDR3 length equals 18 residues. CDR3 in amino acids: CASSELQSGGYSTDTQYF. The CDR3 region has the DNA TGTGCCAGCAGTGAATTGCAGAGCGGGGGATACAGCACAGATACGCAGTATTTT.

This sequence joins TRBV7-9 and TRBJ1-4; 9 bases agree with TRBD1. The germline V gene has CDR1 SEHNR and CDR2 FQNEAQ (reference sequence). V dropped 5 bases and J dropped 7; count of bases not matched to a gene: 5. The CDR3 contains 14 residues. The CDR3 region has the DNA TGTGCCAGCAGCCCGGGACAGGGTGGTGAAAAACTGTTTTTT. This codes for CASSPGQGGEKLFF. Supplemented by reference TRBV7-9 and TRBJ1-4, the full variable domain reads DTGVSQNPRHKITKRGQNVTFRCDPISEHNRLYWYRQTLGQGPEFLTYFQNEAQLEKSRLLSDRFSAERPKGSFSTLEIQRTEQGDSAMYLCASSPGQGGEKLFFGSGTQLSVL.

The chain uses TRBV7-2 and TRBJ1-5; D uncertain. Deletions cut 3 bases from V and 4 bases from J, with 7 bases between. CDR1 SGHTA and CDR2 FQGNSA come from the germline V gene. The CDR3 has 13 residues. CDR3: CASSFSLNQPQHF. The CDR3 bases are TGTGCCAGCAGCTTCAGTTTAAATCAGCCCCAGCATTTT.